The T cell receptor (beta chain) under discussion was sequenced for a study of T cell repertoires in ileal Crohn's disease. Repertoires were generated with immunoSEQ multiplex PCR, while TCRdb's copy carries only in-frame clones and drops some. The table includes about 15,000 clones, 72% detected once. The CDR3 has 14 amino acids. Unmatched junction bases numbered 8, after V lost 6 bases and J lost 4 bases. Germline V gives CDR1 MNHEY, CDR2 SMNVEV (reference sequence). The specimen was ileal tissue. The TCR sequence derives from an adult with Crohn's disease. This rearrangement joins TRBV27 to TRBJ1-2; 7 nucleotides align to TRBD1. The chain's CDR3 is CASRLQGSSYGYTF. The CDR3 DNA follows: TGTGCCAGCAGATTACAGGGGTCTAGCTATGGCTACACCTTC.